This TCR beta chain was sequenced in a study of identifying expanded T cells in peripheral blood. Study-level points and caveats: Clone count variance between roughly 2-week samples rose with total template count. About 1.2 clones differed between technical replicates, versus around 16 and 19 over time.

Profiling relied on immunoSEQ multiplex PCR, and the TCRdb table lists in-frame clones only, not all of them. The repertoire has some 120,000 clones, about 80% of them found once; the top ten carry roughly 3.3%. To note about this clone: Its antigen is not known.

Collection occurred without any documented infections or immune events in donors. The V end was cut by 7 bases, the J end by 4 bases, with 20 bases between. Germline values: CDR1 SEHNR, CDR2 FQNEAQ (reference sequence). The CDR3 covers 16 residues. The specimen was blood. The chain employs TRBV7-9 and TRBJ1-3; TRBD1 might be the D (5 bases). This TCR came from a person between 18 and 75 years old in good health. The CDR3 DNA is TGTGCCAGCACCCCCCCCCTGCAGGGCATGGGAAACACCATATATTTT. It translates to CASTPPLQGMGNTIYF.